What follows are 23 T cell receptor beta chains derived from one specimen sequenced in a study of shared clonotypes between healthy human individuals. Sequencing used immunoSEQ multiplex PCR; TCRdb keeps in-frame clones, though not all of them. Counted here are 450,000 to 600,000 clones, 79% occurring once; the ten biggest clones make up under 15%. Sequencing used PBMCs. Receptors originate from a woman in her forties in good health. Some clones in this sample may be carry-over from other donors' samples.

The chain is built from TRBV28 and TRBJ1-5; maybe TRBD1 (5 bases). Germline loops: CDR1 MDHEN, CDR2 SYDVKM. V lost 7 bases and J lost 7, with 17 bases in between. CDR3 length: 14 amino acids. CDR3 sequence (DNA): TGTGCCAGCACCGCCCTCGGGGGGGACCAGCCCCAGCATTTT. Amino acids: CASTALGGDQPQHF.

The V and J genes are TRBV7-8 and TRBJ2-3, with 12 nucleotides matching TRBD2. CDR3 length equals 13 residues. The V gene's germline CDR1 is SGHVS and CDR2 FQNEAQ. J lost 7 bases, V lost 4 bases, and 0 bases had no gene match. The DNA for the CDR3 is TGTGCCAGCAGCTGGACTAGCGGGAATACGCAGTATTTT. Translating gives CASSWTSGNTQYF.

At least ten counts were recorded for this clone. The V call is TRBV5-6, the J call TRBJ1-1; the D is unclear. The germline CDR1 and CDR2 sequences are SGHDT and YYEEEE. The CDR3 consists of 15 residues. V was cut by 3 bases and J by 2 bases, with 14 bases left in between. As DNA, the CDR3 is TGTGCCAGCAGCTGGGCCTTCCCGGGCAACACTGAAGCTTTCTTT. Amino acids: CASSWAFPGNTEAFF. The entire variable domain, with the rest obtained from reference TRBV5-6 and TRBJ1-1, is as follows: DAGVTQSPTHLIKTRGQQVTLRCSPKSGHDTVSWYQQALGQGPQFIFQYYEEEERQRGNFPDRFSGHQFPNYSSELNVNALLLGDSALYLCASSWAFPGNTEAFFGQGTRLTVV.

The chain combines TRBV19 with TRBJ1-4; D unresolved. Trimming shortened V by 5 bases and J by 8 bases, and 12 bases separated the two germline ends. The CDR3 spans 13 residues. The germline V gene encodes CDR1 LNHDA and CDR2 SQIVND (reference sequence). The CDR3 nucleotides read TGTGCCAGTAGTGAGCTTTTGGACGAAAAACTGTTTTTT. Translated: CASSELLDEKLFF.

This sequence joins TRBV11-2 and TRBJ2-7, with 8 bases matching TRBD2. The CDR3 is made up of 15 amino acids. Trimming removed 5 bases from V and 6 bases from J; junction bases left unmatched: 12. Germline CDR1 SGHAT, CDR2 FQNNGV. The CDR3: CASSTHSGIDLEQYF. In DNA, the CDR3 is TGTGCCAGCAGCACCCATAGCGGGATCGATCTCGAGCAGTACTTC.

CDR3 bases: TGTGCCAGCAGCCTTTTAGCGGGGAGCACAGATACGCAGTATTTT. This encodes CASSLLAGSTDTQYF. The rearrangement joins TRBV28 to TRBJ2-3; 8 nucleotides align to TRBD2. The CDR3 is 15 amino acids. The J segment lost 0 bases and the V segment lost 6 bases, leaving 5 bases of the junction unmatched. Germline assignment: CDR1 MDHEN and CDR2 SYDVKM.

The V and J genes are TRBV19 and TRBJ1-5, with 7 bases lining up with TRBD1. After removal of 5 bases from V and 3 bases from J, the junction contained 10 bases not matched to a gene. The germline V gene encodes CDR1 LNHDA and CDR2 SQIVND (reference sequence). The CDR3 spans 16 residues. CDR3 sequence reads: CASSQPTDRYNQPQHF. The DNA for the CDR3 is TGTGCCAGTAGTCAGCCCACGGACAGGTACAATCAGCCCCAGCATTTT.

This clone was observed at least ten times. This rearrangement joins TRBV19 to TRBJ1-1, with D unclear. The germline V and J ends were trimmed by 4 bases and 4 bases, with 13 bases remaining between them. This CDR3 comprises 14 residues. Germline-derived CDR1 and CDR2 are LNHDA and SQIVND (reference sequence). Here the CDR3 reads CASSKGSWSTEAFF. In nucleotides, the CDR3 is TGTGCCAGTAGTAAAGGGTCCTGGAGCACTGAAGCTTTCTTT.

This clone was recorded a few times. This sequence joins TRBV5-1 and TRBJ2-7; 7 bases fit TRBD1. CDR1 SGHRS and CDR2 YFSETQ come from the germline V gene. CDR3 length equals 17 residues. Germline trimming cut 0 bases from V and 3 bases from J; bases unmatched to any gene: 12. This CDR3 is CASSLDQRQGENYEQYF. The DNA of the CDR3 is TGCGCCAGCAGCTTGGATCAGAGACAGGGCGAAAACTACGAGCAGTACTTC.

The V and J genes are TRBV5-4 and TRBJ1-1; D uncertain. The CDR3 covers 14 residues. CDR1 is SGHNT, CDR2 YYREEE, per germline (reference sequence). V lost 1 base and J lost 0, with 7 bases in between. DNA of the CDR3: TGTGCCAGCAGCTTGCCTGGGGTGAACACTGAAGCTTTCTTT. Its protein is CASSLPGVNTEAFF. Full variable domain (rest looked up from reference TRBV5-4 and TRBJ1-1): ETGVTQSPTHLIKTRGQQVTLRCSSQSGHNTVSWYQQALGQGPQFIFQYYREEENGRGNFPPRFSGLQFPNYSSELNVNALELDDSALYLCASSLPGVNTEAFFGQGTRLTVV.

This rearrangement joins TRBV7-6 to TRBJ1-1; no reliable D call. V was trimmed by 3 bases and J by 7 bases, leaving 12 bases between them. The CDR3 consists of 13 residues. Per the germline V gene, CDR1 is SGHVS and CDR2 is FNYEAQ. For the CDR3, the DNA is TGTGCCAGCAGCTTGGATAGGTACCGTGAAGCTTTCTTT. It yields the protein CASSLDRYREAFF.

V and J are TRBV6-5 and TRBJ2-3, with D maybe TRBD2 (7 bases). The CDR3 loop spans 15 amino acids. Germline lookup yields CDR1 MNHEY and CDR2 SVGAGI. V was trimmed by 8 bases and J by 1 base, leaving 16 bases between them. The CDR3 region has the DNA TGTGCCAGCTCTCCGAGGGGGGGTGGCACAGATACGCAGTATTTT. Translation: CASSPRGGGTDTQYF.

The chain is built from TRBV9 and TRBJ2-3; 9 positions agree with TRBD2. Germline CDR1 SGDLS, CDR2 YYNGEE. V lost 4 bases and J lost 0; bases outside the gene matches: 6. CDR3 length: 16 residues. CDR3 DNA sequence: TGTGCCAGCAGCCACGGGACTAGCTCTAGCACAGATACGCAGTATTTT. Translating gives CASSHGTSSSTDTQYF.

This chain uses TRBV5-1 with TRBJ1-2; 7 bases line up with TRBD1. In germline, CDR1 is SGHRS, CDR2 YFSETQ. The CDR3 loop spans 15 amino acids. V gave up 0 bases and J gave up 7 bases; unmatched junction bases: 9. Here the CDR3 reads CASSLEGSGGGGYTF. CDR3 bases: TGCGCCAGCAGCTTGGAGGGGTCAGGGGGAGGTGGCTACACCTTC.

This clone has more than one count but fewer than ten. The CDR3 loop is CASSLEVNTEAFF. Here the CDR3 DNA reads TGTGCCAGCAGCTTAGAAGTGAACACTGAAGCTTTCTTT. The J gene is TRBJ1-1, the V gene TRBV7-9, with D unresolved. From germline, CDR1 is SEHNR and CDR2 FQNEAQ (reference sequence). The CDR3 is 13 residues long. V shed 1 base and J shed 0 bases, with 3 bases lying between them.

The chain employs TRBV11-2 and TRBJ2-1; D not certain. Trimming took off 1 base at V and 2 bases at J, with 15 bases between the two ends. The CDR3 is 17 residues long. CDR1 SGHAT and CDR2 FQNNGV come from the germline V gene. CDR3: CASSLGRRLVAYNEQFF. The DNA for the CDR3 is TGTGCCAGCAGCTTAGGACGGCGCCTAGTCGCCTACAATGAGCAGTTCTTC.

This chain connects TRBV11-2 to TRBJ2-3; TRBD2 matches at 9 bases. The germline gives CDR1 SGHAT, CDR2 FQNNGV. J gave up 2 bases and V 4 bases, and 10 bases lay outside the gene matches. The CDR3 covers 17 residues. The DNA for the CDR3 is TGTGCCAGCAGCTCCTACCCTCGACTAGCGGTCACAGATACGCAGTATTTT. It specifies CASSSYPRLAVTDTQYF.

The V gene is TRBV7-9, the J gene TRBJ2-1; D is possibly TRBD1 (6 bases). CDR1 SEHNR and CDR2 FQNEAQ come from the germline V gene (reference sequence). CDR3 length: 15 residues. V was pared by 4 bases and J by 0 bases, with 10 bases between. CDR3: CASSSIQGSYNEQFF. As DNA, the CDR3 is TGTGCCAGCAGCTCGATACAGGGCTCCTACAATGAGCAGTTCTTC. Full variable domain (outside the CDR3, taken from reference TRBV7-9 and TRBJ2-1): DTGVSQNPRHKITKRGQNVTFRCDPISEHNRLYWYRQTLGQGPEFLTYFQNEAQLEKSRLLSDRFSAERPKGSFSTLEIQRTEQGDSAMYLCASSSIQGSYNEQFFGPGTRLTVL.

The CDR3 DNA reads as TGCGCCAGCAGCTTGGACAGGGGTGGGACGAACACCGGGGAGCTGTTTTTT. Encoded protein: CASSLDRGGTNTGELFF. This chain joins TRBV5-1 and TRBJ2-2; 7 positions agree with TRBD1. Losses at the gene ends were 0 bases for V and 0 bases for J; bases not matched to a gene: 5. CDR1 and CDR2 (germline): SGHRS, YFSETQ. CDR3 size: 17 residues.

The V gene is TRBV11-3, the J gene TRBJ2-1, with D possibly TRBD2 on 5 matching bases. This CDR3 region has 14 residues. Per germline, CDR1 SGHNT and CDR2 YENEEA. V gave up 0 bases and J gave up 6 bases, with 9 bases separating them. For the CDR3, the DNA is TGTGCCAGCAGCTTAGAGGCGGGCCTCAATGAGCAGTTCTTC. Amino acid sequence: CASSLEAGLNEQFF.

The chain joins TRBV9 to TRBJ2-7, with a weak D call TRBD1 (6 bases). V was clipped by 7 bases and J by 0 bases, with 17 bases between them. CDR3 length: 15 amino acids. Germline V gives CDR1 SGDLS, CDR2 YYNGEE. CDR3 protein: CASGRTEHFSYEQYF. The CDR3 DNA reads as TGTGCCAGCGGGCGGACAGAACATTTCTCCTACGAGCAGTACTTC.

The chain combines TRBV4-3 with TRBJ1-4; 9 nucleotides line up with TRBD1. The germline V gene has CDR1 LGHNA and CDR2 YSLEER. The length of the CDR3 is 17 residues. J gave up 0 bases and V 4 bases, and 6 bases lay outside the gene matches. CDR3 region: CASSPTGGPSTNEKLFF. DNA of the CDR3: TGCGCCAGCAGCCCTACAGGGGGCCCGTCAACTAATGAAAAACTGTTTTTT.

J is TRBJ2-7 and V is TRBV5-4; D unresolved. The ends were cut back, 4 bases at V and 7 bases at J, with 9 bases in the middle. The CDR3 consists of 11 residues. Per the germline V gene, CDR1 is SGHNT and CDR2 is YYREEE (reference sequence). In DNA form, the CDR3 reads TGTGCCAGCAGCCTCGATAGAGAGCAGTACTTC. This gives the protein CASSLDREQYF.